This is a list of T cell receptor beta chains from one sample in a study of blood T cell repertoires in COVID-19. The protocol was immunoSEQ multiplex PCR, while the TCRdb copy is restricted to in-frame clones and leaves out a portion. The sample yields around 170,000 clones, about nine tenths seen once. Sample: peripheral blood. All receptors derive from a man aged 60 to 69 with acute or convalescent COVID-19. Both conserved end residues are part of each CDR3. Each record gives: V gene, J gene, CDR3 protein.

TRBV9,TRBJ2-3,CASSVGGFFTDTQYF
TRBV6-4,TRBJ2-1,CASSDGGLGGNEQFF
TRBV11-2,TRBJ1-1,CASSPGGGWNTEAFF
TRBV19,TRBJ1-2,CASSMIRRHLYGYTF
TRBV9,TRBJ2-7,CASSVGSGSYEQYF
TRBV2,TRBJ1-5,CASRRGGNQPQHF
TRBV18,TRBJ2-7,CASSQRKPQGDEQYF
TRBV28,TRBJ1-2,CASSYGGPSNYGYTF
TRBV5-1,TRBJ1-2,CASGTGILAGYGYTF
TRBV2,TRBJ1-2,CASRVTRGWNYGYTF
TRBV7-3,TRBJ1-2,CASSLRQSVGYTF
TRBV19,TRBJ2-4,CASSLQGLAKNIQYF
TRBV6-5,TRBJ1-1,CASLRAGEAFF
TRBV30,TRBJ1-2,CAWSVQNYGYTF
TRBV5-1,TRBJ1-1,CASSGGGDTEAFF
TRBV18,TRBJ1-1,CASSPNAGENTEAFF
TRBV18,TRBJ2-5,CASSPGQGGQETQYF
TRBV19,TRBJ1-5,CASSMGQYSNQPQHF
TRBV3-1/TRBV3-2,TRBJ2-5,CASSQGTVQETQYF
TRBV5-1,TRBJ1-6,CASSQDRGNNSPLHF
TRBV5-1,TRBJ2-2,CASSLGYRTGELFF
TRBV12-3/TRBV12-4,TRBJ1-4,CASRGDSGEKLFF
TRBV5-1,TRBJ1-4,CASSLDSGGGKLFF
TRBV3-1/TRBV3-2,TRBJ1-1,CASSQVGFTRGRAFF
TRBV30,TRBJ2-2,CAWTLGLAGFTGELFF
TRBV9,TRBJ2-2,CASKGQSPNTGELFF
TRBV2,TRBJ2-1,CASSGGSNNEQFF
TRBV6-7,TRBJ2-7,CASSSSQPGQGALNEQYF
TRBV6-6,TRBJ1-4,CASSYPTGGEKLFF
TRBV21-1,TRBJ1-1,CASSTRDRGELMNTEAFF
TRBV6-6,TRBJ1-2,CASSYSGGGYTF
TRBV14,TRBJ1-5,CASSQGQTESPPQHF
TRBV2,TRBJ2-6,CASRQDHSGANVLTF
TRBV5-1,TRBJ1-6,CASSPTHNSPLHF
TRBV5-1,TRBJ2-1,CASSRLGTPNEQFF
TRBV27,TRBJ2-5,CASSLSRAQTQYF
TRBV12-3/TRBV12-4,TRBJ2-5,CASSLNTGAYF
TRBV10-3,TRBJ2-7,CAISESDRSYEQYF
TRBV5-6,TRBJ1-1,CASSLRGLNTEAFF
TRBV20-1,TRBJ2-1,CSASHRDSSYNEQFF
TRBV19,TRBJ1-2,CASSIGRTGNYGYTF
TRBV5-5,TRBJ1-2,CASSPGTGYYGYTF
TRBV6-6,TRBJ2-7,CASSYQGYEQYF
TRBV7-9,TRBJ1-2,CASSSIQVDGYTF
TRBV5-1,TRBJ2-7,CASSLRTGSLYEQYF
TRBV24-1,TRBJ1-1,CATSGTGFEAFF
TRBV24-1,TRBJ1-2,CATSAPGGARGYGYTF
TRBV2,TRBJ1-1,CASQTGSATEAFF